This T cell receptor beta chain was found in a study of identical twins. The CDR3 totals 15 residues. CDR1 is DFQATT, CDR2 SNEGSKA, per germline (reference sequence). Trimming cost V 0 bases and J 0 bases, with 10 bases left between them. This clonotype was picked up a small number of times. The antigen remains undetermined. Study-level results: Beta clonotypes that were abundant in cord blood contained fewer insertions, a pattern absent from memory repertoires.

Healthy Caucasian individuals made up all the donors. TCRdb analysed the 5' RACE reads with MiXCR anew, one entry per CDR3 protein. Here the sample spans 690,000 or so distinct CDR3 sequences, over 8.5% being singletons. Separately, the same data were catalogued under a study of yellow fever vaccine responses in identical twins. That study reports: Twins reportedly appeared to share part of their vaccine T cell response while keeping part individual.

The clonotype was recovered from a woman aged 18-29 years in good health. The chain employs TRBV20-1 and TRBJ2-3; a possible D gene is TRBD2 (6 bases). Sequences were obtained from PBMCs. CDR3 loop: CSARDPGTSTDTQYF. As DNA, the CDR3 is TGCAGTGCTAGAGACCCGGGGACTAGCACAGATACGCAGTATTTT.